Listed below are T cell receptor beta chains from one sample, sequenced in a study of chemoradiotherapy in HPV16-positive cancers. TCRdb keeps only in-frame clones here, not all; method: immunoSEQ multiplex PCR. The sample yields several thousand clones, roughly 80% seen once. The source material was tumor tissue, sampled from a patient who underwent chemoradiotherapy. These receptors originate from a human donor with HPV-associated anogenital cancer. The CDR3 runs from the conserved cysteine through the conserved F or W. D genes are given only for firm matches. Part of the rows lack a size; the others show once, few, many or a class for expanded clones.

few	TRBV7-2	NA	TRBJ1-1	TGTGCCAGCAGACAGACCAGGAACACTGAAGCTTTCTTT	CASRQTRNTEAFF
NA	TRBV9	TRBD1	TRBJ2-1	TGTGCCAGCACCAAGACAGGGGCTAGCTCCTACAATGAGCAGTTCTTC	CASTKTGASSYNEQFF
NA	TRBV20-1	NA	TRBJ1-1	TGCAGTGCTAGAGAGCACAGGGCTTTCTTT	CSAREHRAFF
NA	TRBV6-1	NA	TRBJ1-4	TGTGCCAGCAGTGAAGCGCAGGGTATTAATGAAAAACTGTTTTTT	CASSEAQGINEKLFF
NA	TRBV4-3	NA	TRBJ1-2	TGCGCCAGCAGCCAAGATCACGCCTGGGACTATGGCTACACCTTC	CASSQDHAWDYGYTF
few	TRBV28	TRBD1	TRBJ2-4	TGTGCCAGCAGTTACAGGGGGCGTGCCAAAAACATTCAGTACTTC	CASSYRGRAKNIQYF
NA	TRBV28	TRBD1	TRBJ1-3	TGTGCCAGCGTAGGGGGCACCTCTGGAAACACCATATATTTT	CASVGGTSGNTIYF
NA	TRBV30	TRBD2	TRBJ2-1	TGTGCCTGGAGTCGACTAGCGGAGAACTACAATGAGCAGTTCTTC	CAWSRLAENYNEQFF
NA	TRBV6-5	NA	TRBJ2-3	TGTGCCAGCAGTTACCAGGTCGGGGATACGCAGTATTTT	CASSYQVGDTQYF
NA	TRBV5-1	TRBD2	TRBJ2-3	TGCGCCAGCAGCTGGCGGGGGCCGGCTAGCGGGCCCACAGATACGCAGTATTTT	CASSWRGPASGPTDTQYF
NA	TRBV2	TRBD1	TRBJ1-1	TGTGCCAGCATCTCACAGGGGTTGAACACTGAAGCTTTCTTT	CASISQGLNTEAFF
NA	TRBV6-1	TRBD1	TRBJ2-7	TGTGCCAGCTGGGACAGCTCCTACGAGCAGTACTTC	CASWDSSYEQYF
NA	TRBV27	NA	TRBJ1-1	TGTGCCAGCAGTTTATATCCCCCAGGAAACACTGAAGCTTTCTTT	CASSLYPPGNTEAFF
NA	TRBV10-3	NA	TRBJ1-2	TGTGCCATCAGTGGACAGGATGTAGAGGGCTACACCTTC	CAISGQDVEGYTF
NA	TRBV19	TRBD1	TRBJ1-2	TGTGCCAGTACTCCGGTCACAGGGGCCGGGGACTATGGCTACACCTTC	CASTPVTGAGDYGYTF
NA	TRBV15	NA	TRBJ2-7	TGTGCCACCAGGGGGTTTGGATCCTACGAGCAGTACTTC	CATRGFGSYEQYF
NA	TRBV18	TRBD1	TRBJ2-7	TGTGCCAGCTCACCCGGACAGGGTATGTACTTC	CASSPGQGMYF
NA	TRBV30	NA	TRBJ1-2	TGTGCCTGGAGGGCATTCTATGGCTACACCTTC	CAWRAFYGYTF